The next 22 T cell receptor beta chains were all read from a single sample in a study of molecular identifiers for immune sequencing clone quantification. One entry per CDR3 protein, called by TCRdb with MiXCR from the PCR reads. The sample includes 300,000 to 350,000 distinct CDR3 sequences, around a fifth of them seen just once. Sequences were obtained from naive CD8+ T cells from blood, with Jurkat cell RNA spiked in. The subset denotes: FACS-sorted CD8+CD4-CCR7+CD45RA+ naive T cells. All receptors derive from a human donor in good health. Some libraries in this study had Jurkat cell RNA spiked in.

This clonotype was counted ten times or more. The V gene is TRBV6-1, the J gene TRBJ1-1, with TRBD1 matching 9 bases. This CDR3 region has 16 residues. Germline CDR1 is MNHNS and CDR2 is SASEGT. The junction had 8 bases not matched to a gene; V was cut back by 4 bases and J by 2 bases. The CDR3 bases are TGTGCCAGCAGTGCCATGATACAGGGGGCAAACACTGAAGCTTTCTTT. Its translation: CASSAMIQGANTEAFF.

This clonotype occurred a few times. The genes are TRBV13 and TRBJ1-1; tentatively, D is TRBD1 (5 bases). The V and J ends lost 1 base and 4 bases respectively, with 16 bases between them. CDR1 PRHDT and CDR2 FYEKMQ come from the germline V gene (reference sequence). The CDR3 is 16 residues long. This CDR3 reads CASSLEGVSGGTEAFF. The CDR3 bases are TGTGCCAGCAGCTTAGAAGGGGTATCGGGAGGCACTGAAGCTTTCTTT.

About this clonotype: No conserved phenylalanine or tryptophan ends this CDR3, so it is likely a read error. The chain combines TRBV5-1 with TRBJ2-3; TRBD1 agrees at 7 bases. Looked up from germline, CDR1 is SGHRS and CDR2 is YFSETQ. This CDR3 has 15 amino acids. J lost 5 bases, V lost 3 bases, and 9 bases had no gene match. The CDR3, as DNA: TGCGCCAGCAGCTGGAGACAGGGCGAAAGAGATACGCAGTATTCT. Protein product: CASSWRQGERDTQYS.

This clonotype was recorded many times. The chain has TRBV29-1 and TRBJ2-7, with 10 nucleotides matching TRBD2. Germline CDR1 is SQVTM and CDR2 is ANQGSEA. CDR3 length: 13 amino acids. V gave up 4 bases and J gave up 2 bases; unmatched junction bases: 2. Here the CDR3 reads CSVGLAGAYEQYF. The CDR3 bases are TGCAGCGTTGGTCTAGCGGGGGCCTACGAGCAGTACTTC.

This clonotype was detected many times. CDR3: CASSFLGQGYGYTF. The CDR3 coding sequence is TGTGCCAGCAGTTTCCTAGGACAGGGCTATGGCTACACCTTC. V usage is TRBV28 and J usage is TRBJ1-2; 8 bases are a match to TRBD1. There are 14 residues in the CDR3. Trimming at V came to 3 bases and at J to 4 bases, leaving 4 bases not matched to a gene. Germline CDR1 is MDHEN and CDR2 is SYDVKM.

This clonotype was seen repeatedly, ten times or more. The chain has TRBV27 and TRBJ2-2; D is possibly TRBD2 (5 bases). The V end lost 5 bases, the J end lost 5 bases, and 18 bases lay between the germline ends. CDR3 length: 16 amino acids. Germline loops: CDR1 MNHEY, CDR2 SMNVEV (reference sequence). This chain's CDR3 is CASSERGLVRTGELFF. CDR3 nucleotides: TGTGCCAGCAGTGAACGGGGTTTGGTCAGGACCGGGGAGCTGTTTTTT.

The chain couples TRBV7-9 to TRBJ2-1, with 14 bases matching TRBD2. Germline CDR1 SEHNR, CDR2 FQNEAQ (reference sequence). The CDR3 has 18 amino acids. The junction had 11 bases not matched to a gene; V was cut back by 0 bases and J by 10 bases. CDR3 bases: TGTGCCAGCAGCTTAGCTCCCGGACTAGCGGGGGGCAGCCCCGAGCAGTTCTTC. As protein: CASSLAPGLAGGSPEQFF.

This clonotype was counted only a few times. The chain uses TRBV27 and TRBJ2-3, with D tentatively TRBD1 (5 bases). Looked up from germline, CDR1 is MNHEY and CDR2 is SMNVEV (reference sequence). CDR3 length equals 15 residues. V was cut by 8 bases and J by 2 bases, with 17 bases left in between. The CDR3 DNA sequence: TGTGCCAGCCGCCCTCTATTAGGGGACACAGATACGCAGTATTTT. Translated: CASRPLLGDTDTQYF.

In regard to this clonotype: One junction end disagrees with the germline gene, perhaps due to a read error. The V gene is TRBV19, the J gene TRBJ2-2; TRBD2 matches at 12 bases. The CDR3 covers 18 residues. Germline lookup yields CDR1 LNHDA and CDR2 SQIVND (reference sequence). CDR3 sequence reads: CASSPGTSGRSNTGELLF. CDR3 nucleotides: TGTGCCAGTAGTCCGGGTACTAGCGGGAGGTCGAACACCGGGGAGCTGCTTTTT.

For this clonotype: This clone may be a read error of a much larger clone one base away. The chain joins TRBV12-3 or TRBV12-4 to TRBJ2-1, with 7 bases that match TRBD2. The CDR3 is made up of 13 amino acids. The CDR3 DNA reads as TGTGCCGGCAGGGAGGGGTTCTACAATGAGCAGTTCTTC. The encoded protein is CAGREGFYNEQFF.

This clonotype has a count of ten or more. The genes are TRBV4-3 and TRBJ2-3; TRBD2 matches 15 bases. Germline loops: CDR1 LGHNA, CDR2 YSLEER. Trimming removed 4 bases from V and 2 bases from J; junction bases left unmatched: 4. CDR3 length: 17 residues. In DNA form, the CDR3 reads TGCGCCAGCAGCCCGGGACTAGCGGGGGGCGACACAGATACGCAGTATTTT. It translates to CASSPGLAGGDTDTQYF.

This clonotype has ten or more counts. The chain carries TRBV30 and TRBJ2-7; 12 nucleotides align to TRBD1. Losses at the gene ends were 4 bases for V and 5 bases for J; bases not matched to a gene: 3. Germline lookup yields CDR1 GTSNPN and CDR2 SVGIG (reference sequence). The CDR3 is made up of 13 amino acids. In DNA form, the CDR3 reads TGTGCCTGGACCGGGACAGGGGGCCACGAGCAGTACTTC. It translates to CAWTGTGGHEQYF.

The chain recombines TRBV27 with TRBJ2-1; 11 bases fit TRBD1. With 2 bases clipped from V and 8 bases from J, the junction kept 5 bases outside the gene matches. This CDR3 has 15 amino acids. Germline V CDR1 and CDR2: MNHEY, SMNVEV (reference sequence). CDR3 region: CASSLGGQGVYEQFF. Here the CDR3 DNA reads TGTGCCAGCAGTTTAGGGGGACAGGGGGTGTATGAGCAGTTCTTC.

As concerns this clonotype: A much larger clonotype is one base distant, so this may be a read error. The CDR3 does not end in the conserved phenylalanine or tryptophan, so this is likely a read error. For the CDR3, the DNA is TGCGCCAGCAGCCAAGATAGGGGACAGGGGCCGCCCTACGAGCAGTACCTC. This translates into CASSQDRGQGPPYEQYL. This chain links TRBV4-1 with TRBJ2-7; 10 positions match TRBD1. This CDR3 region has 17 residues. Trimming at V came to 0 bases and at J to 2 bases, leaving 7 bases not matched to a gene. The germline gives CDR1 MGHRA, CDR2 YSYEKL.

The chain joins TRBV6-2 or TRBV6-3 to TRBJ2-7; 10 nucleotides match TRBD1. With 5 bases clipped from V and 2 bases from J, the junction kept 6 bases outside the gene matches. Germline CDR1 MNHEY, CDR2 SVGEGT. The CDR3 has 15 amino acids. The CDR3 DNA follows: TGTGCCAGCAGTCCCTGGACAGGGGGGGCCTACGAGCAGTACTTC. Translation gives CASSPWTGGAYEQYF.

This clonotype has a count of ten or more. The genes are TRBV14 and TRBJ2-5; TRBD1 or TRBD2 may be the D gene (5 bases each). This CDR3 is 16 amino acids long. Germline V gene data show CDR1 as SGHDN and CDR2 as FVKESK. The ends were cut back, 5 bases at V and 7 bases at J, with 23 bases in the middle. CDR3 sequence: CASSWYSMGVEGTQYF. The CDR3 nucleotides are TGTGCCAGCAGCTGGTACTCCATGGGGGTCGAGGGGACCCAGTACTTC.

This clonotype was counted many times. This sequence joins TRBV5-8 and TRBJ2-3; TRBD2 might be the D (7 bases). Trimming took 0 bases from V and 6 from J, leaving 14 bases between them. Germline CDR1 reads SGHTS; CDR2 reads YDEGEE. The CDR3 extends over 15 amino acids. The CDR3 spells CASSLVGGAEDTQYF. CDR3 nucleotide sequence: TGTGCCAGCAGCTTGGTGGGGGGGGCCGAGGATACGCAGTATTTT.

This clonotype was observed at least ten times. The chain recombines TRBV12-3 or TRBV12-4 with TRBJ1-1; D ambiguous. V lost 6 bases to trimming and J lost 3 bases, with 20 bases between them. This CDR3 contains 16 residues. The CDR3 protein is CASSHLEERADTEAFF. Here the CDR3 DNA reads TGTGCCAGCAGCCATTTGGAAGAAAGGGCGGACACTGAAGCTTTCTTT.

Regarding this clonotype: With a much larger clone just one base away, this may be a read error. The V gene is TRBV5-1, the J gene TRBJ2-1; 9 nucleotides agree with TRBD2. The CDR3 totals 15 residues. Germline trimming cut 3 bases from V and 2 bases from J; bases unmatched to any gene: 3. Per germline, CDR1 SGHRS and CDR2 YFSETQ. The CDR3 sequence is CASSSRLAAYNEQFF. The CDR3 nucleotides are TGCGCCAGCAGCTCCAGACTAGCGGCCTACAATGAGCAGTTCTTC. Using reference TRBV5-1 and TRBJ2-1 for the parts outside the CDR3, the full variable domain is KAGVTQTPRYLIKTRGQQVTLSCSPISGHRSVSWYQQTPGQGLQFLFEYFSETQRNKGNFPGRFSGRQFSNSRSEMNVSTLELGDSALYLCASSSRLAAYNEQFFGPGTRLTVL.

The genes are TRBV5-6 and TRBJ2-7; the D is unclear. V was cut by 4 bases and J by 6 bases, with 11 bases left in between. This CDR3 has 12 amino acids. The germline CDR1 and CDR2 sequences are SGHDT and YYEEEE. As DNA, the CDR3 is TGTGCCAGCAGCGCCGGGCACCCCGAGCAGTACTTC. It yields the protein CASSAGHPEQYF.

This clonotype was observed many times. This chain uses TRBV25-1 with TRBJ2-5, with TRBD2 matching over 9 bases. CDR1 MGHDK and CDR2 SYGVNS come from the germline V gene. The J segment lost 2 bases and the V segment lost 0 bases, leaving 1 base of the junction unmatched. There are 15 residues in the CDR3. This CDR3 is CASSEYLAGQETQYF. In DNA form, the CDR3 reads TGTGCCAGCAGTGAATACCTAGCGGGGCAAGAGACCCAGTACTTC.

This clonotype was observed a handful of times. The rearrangement links TRBV3-1 to TRBJ2-2, with D perhaps TRBD1 (6 bases). V was clipped by 0 bases and J by 2 bases, with 10 bases between them. This CDR3 has 16 residues. The germline V gene encodes CDR1 LGHDT and CDR2 YNNKEL (reference sequence). CDR3 residues: CASSQEAGTNTGELFF. The CDR3 nucleotides read TGTGCCAGCAGCCAAGAGGCCGGGACAAACACCGGGGAGCTGTTTTTT.